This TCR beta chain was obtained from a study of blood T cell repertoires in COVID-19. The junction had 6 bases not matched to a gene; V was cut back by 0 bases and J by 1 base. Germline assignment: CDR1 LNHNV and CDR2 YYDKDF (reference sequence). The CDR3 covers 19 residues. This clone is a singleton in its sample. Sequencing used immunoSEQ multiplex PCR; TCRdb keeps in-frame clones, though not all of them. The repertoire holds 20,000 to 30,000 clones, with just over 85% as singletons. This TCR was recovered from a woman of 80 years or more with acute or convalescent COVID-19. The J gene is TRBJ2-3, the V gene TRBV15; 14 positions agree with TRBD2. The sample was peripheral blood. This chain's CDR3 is CATSRDPPGLAGGTDTQYF. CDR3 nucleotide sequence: TGTGCCACCAGCAGAGATCCTCCGGGACTAGCGGGAGGCACAGATACGCAGTATTTT. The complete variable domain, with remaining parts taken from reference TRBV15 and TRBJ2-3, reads DAMVIQNPRYQVTQFGKPVTLSCSQTLNHNVMYWYQQKSSQAPKLLFHYYDKDFNNEADTPDNFQSRRPNTSFCFLDIRSPGLGDTAMYLCATSRDPPGLAGGTDTQYFGPGTRLTVL.